A single T cell receptor (beta chain) is shown here with its context. A much larger clone lies one base from this, so it may be a read error. V shed 6 bases and J shed 5 bases, with 13 bases lying between them. Germline V gene data show CDR1 as SQVTM and CDR2 as ANQGSEA. This CDR3 is built from 12 residues. Naive CD8 sequencing libraries were generated from 20,000 to 1,000,000 sorted cells, with 10%, 30% or 50% RNA as input. The data were taken from a study of molecular identifiers for immune sequencing clone quantification. Using its own MiXCR run on the PCR reads, TCRdb lists one record per CDR3 protein. The sample has about 640,000 distinct CDR3 sequences, 15% to 20% seen once.

The chain joins TRBV29-1 to TRBJ2-5; either TRBD1 or TRBD2 may supply D (5 bases each). The receptor comes from a human donor in good health. Some libraries in this study had Jurkat cell RNA spiked in. Sequenced sample: naive CD8+ T cells from blood, with Jurkat cell RNA spiked in. Described subset: FACS-sorted CD8+CD4-CCR7+CD45RA+ naive T cells. This CDR3 reads CSVERGSETQYF. The DNA of the CDR3 is TGCAGCGTCGAACGGGGCAGCGAGACCCAGTACTTC.